A single sample is the source of the 14 T cell receptor beta chains below, sequenced in a study of blood T cell repertoires in COVID-19. Clones were read by immunoSEQ multiplex PCR, and TCRdb kept only the in-frame ones, dropping some. This sample has 240,000 or so clones; roughly nine tenths occur once, and the top ten carry 7.2%. The specimen was peripheral blood. The receptors derive from a man in his sixties who had recovered from COVID-19.

The V call is TRBV10-3, the J call TRBJ1-2, with D uncertain. This CDR3 is 13 amino acids long. Trimming stripped 0 bases from V and 3 bases from J, with 5 bases between. CDR1 is ENHRY and CDR2 is SYGVKD in the germline V gene. CDR3 DNA sequence: TGTGCCATCAGTGAGTCACCAGACTATGGCTACACCTTC. Protein product: CAISESPDYGYTF.

The gene calls are TRBV18 and TRBJ2-2, with D possibly TRBD1 on 6 matching bases. The CDR3 has 14 residues. Germline V CDR1 and CDR2: KGHSH, LQKENI. V shed 3 bases and J shed 5 bases, with 10 bases lying between them. DNA for the CDR3: TGTGCCAGCTCACCGGGACAAAAAACCGGGGAGCTGTTTTTT. It translates to CASSPGQKTGELFF.

The rearrangement joins TRBV15 to TRBJ2-3, with 8 nucleotides matching TRBD1. The CDR3 is 16 residues long. Germline values: CDR1 LNHNV, CDR2 YYDKDF (reference sequence). V dropped 3 bases and J dropped 3; count of bases not matched to a gene: 8. DNA of the CDR3: TGTGCCACCAGCAGGGGATACAGGGGGAGAACAGATACGCAGTATTTT. Its protein is CATSRGYRGRTDTQYF.

V gene TRBV19 combines with J gene TRBJ1-2; no reliable D call. Per germline, CDR1 LNHDA and CDR2 SQIVND (reference sequence). V shed 9 bases and J shed 8 bases, with 19 bases lying between them. The length of the CDR3 is 13 residues. The CDR3 DNA follows: TGTGCCAGCACCCGCGGGCCCGGCTGGGGCTACACCTTC. This translates into CASTRGPGWGYTF. The full variable domain, completed using reference TRBV19 and TRBJ1-2, is DGGITQSPKYLFRKEGQNVTLSCEQNLNHDAMYWYRQDPGQGLRLIYYSQIVNDFQKGDIAEGYSVSREKKESFPLTVTSAQKNPTAFYLCASTRGPGWGYTFGSGTRLTVV.

The J gene is TRBJ2-3, the V gene TRBV24-1; 9 bases line up with TRBD1. Trimming removed 4 bases from V and 1 base from J; junction bases left unmatched: 5. The CDR3 is made up of 16 amino acids. Germline assignment: CDR1 KGHDR and CDR2 SFDVKD. In DNA, the CDR3 is TGTGCCACCAGTGAAGCAGACAGGGGGGGCACAGATACGCAGTATTTT. This gives the protein CATSEADRGGTDTQYF.

This chain uses TRBV30 with TRBJ1-6; the match to TRBD1 covers 7 bases. The CDR3 extends over 11 amino acids. J lost 11 bases, V lost 5 bases, and 3 bases had no gene match. Per germline, CDR1 GTSNPN and CDR2 SVGIG (reference sequence). The CDR3 region is CAWGRGAPLHF. Written as DNA, the CDR3 is TGTGCCTGGGGCAGGGGGGCACCCCTCCACTTT.

This clone was found many times. V and J are TRBV7-9 and TRBJ1-1; TRBD1 matches 7 bases. Trimming cost V 5 bases and J 4 bases; bases outside gene matches: 4. This CDR3 contains 13 residues. Germline-derived CDR1 and CDR2 are SEHNR and FQNEAQ (reference sequence). The CDR3: CASSPDRATEAFF. The CDR3 DNA reads as TGTGCCAGCAGCCCTGACAGGGCCACTGAAGCTTTCTTT.

CDR3 in DNA: TGTGCCAGCAGCCCTCAGGGGAGTAGCAATCAGCCCCAGCATTTT. It is translated as CASSPQGSSNQPQHF. This sequence joins TRBV9 and TRBJ1-5, with a possible D match to TRBD1 (6 bases). CDR1 is SGDLS and CDR2 is YYNGEE in the germline V gene. Between the trimmed V and J ends, which lost 4 bases and 0 bases, there was a span of 11 bases. The CDR3 sequence is 15 residues long.

The V call is TRBV5-1, the J call TRBJ2-2, with 9 bases aligning to TRBD1. CDR1 and CDR2 (germline): SGHRS, YFSETQ. Unmatched junction bases numbered 7, after V lost 8 bases and J lost 5 bases. The length of the CDR3 is 14 residues. The chain's CDR3 is CASGGQGSTGELFF. The CDR3 bases are TGCGCCAGTGGCGGACAGGGGAGTACCGGGGAGCTGTTTTTT.

This sequence joins TRBV2 and TRBJ2-7, with no clear D. The germline CDR1 and CDR2 sequences are SNHLY and FYNNEI. Trimming took off 4 bases at V and 4 bases at J, with 5 bases between the two ends. The CDR3 spans 11 residues. CDR3: CASSALYEQYF. The CDR3 DNA sequence: TGTGCCAGCAGTGCCTTATACGAGCAGTACTTC. Filled out from reference TRBV2 and TRBJ2-7, the complete variable domain reads EPEVTQTPSHQVTQMGQEVILRCVPISNHLYFYWYRQILGQKVEFLVSFYNNEISEKSEIFDDQFSVERPDGSNFTLKIRSTKLEDSAMYFCASSALYEQYFGPGTRLTVT.

V usage is TRBV9 and J usage is TRBJ1-5; 9 bases are a match to TRBD1. The CDR3 extends over 14 amino acids. V was clipped by 3 bases and J by 8 bases; unmatched bases: 6. The V gene's germline CDR1 is SGDLS and CDR2 YYNGEE. For the CDR3, the DNA is TGTGCCAGCAGCGCCACAGGGGGCGGTGAGCCCCAGCATTTT. It codes for CASSATGGGEPQHF.

This clone was detected a few times. The sample holds other DNA sequences that translate to the same CDR3. This chain joins TRBV12-3 or TRBV12-4 and TRBJ2-7, with D perhaps TRBD2 (6 bases). V was pared by 6 bases and J by 4 bases, with 13 bases between. CDR3 length: 13 residues. CDR3: CASSRNRGYEQYF. CDR3 in DNA: TGTGCCAGCAGCCGAAACCGGGGGTACGAGCAGTACTTC.

V and J are TRBV18 and TRBJ2-1, with 11 bases fitting TRBD2. This CDR3 is 18 amino acids long. Germline V gene data show CDR1 as KGHSH and CDR2 as LQKENI. Trimming at V came to 0 bases and at J to 6 bases, leaving 10 bases not matched to a gene. The CDR3 region is CASSPPGASGGLSNEQFF. CDR3 nucleotide sequence: TGTGCCAGCTCACCACCCGGTGCTAGCGGGGGGTTGAGCAATGAGCAGTTCTTC.

This clone was found a few times. V and J are TRBV24-1 and TRBJ2-5, with D unresolved. This CDR3 has 15 amino acids. Germline V lookup: CDR1 KGHDR, CDR2 SFDVKD. V was clipped by 4 bases and J by 7 bases, with 18 bases between them. CDR3 in DNA: TGTGCCACCAGTGACCCACGACGGAGCCTTGGGACCCAGTACTTC. The encoded protein is CATSDPRRSLGTQYF.